The rows below give T cell receptor beta chains drawn from one sample of a study of shared clonotypes between healthy human individuals. Produced via immunoSEQ multiplex PCR; TCRdb's table is partial and in-frame only. Of some 650,000 clones detected, approximately 97% appear once; the ten largest clones hold around 0.058%. Sequencing was carried out using naive CD4+ T cells sorted from blood. Receptors originate from a woman in her twenties or thirties in good health. The CDR3 runs from the conserved cysteine through the conserved F or W. The order of the fields is J gene, V gene, clone size, D gene, CDR3 DNA, CDR3 protein. D genes are given only for firm matches. Size is omitted from some rows. Given values are once, few, many or a class for expanded clones.

j_call: TRBJ1-4
v_call: TRBV9
clone_size: -
d_call: -
cdr3_nt: TGTGCCAGCAGCGTAGGCCCAACTAATGAAAAACTGTTTTTT
cdr3_aa: CASSVGPTNEKLFF

j_call: TRBJ1-6
v_call: TRBV19
clone_size: -
d_call: -
cdr3_nt: TGTGCCAGTTTGGGCTCCTATAATTCACCCCTCCACTTT
cdr3_aa: CASLGSYNSPLHF

j_call: TRBJ2-7
v_call: TRBV7-9
clone_size: -
d_call: -
cdr3_nt: TGTGCCAGCTCAGGGCGGGCCCACGAGCAGTACTTC
cdr3_aa: CASSGRAHEQYF

j_call: TRBJ2-5
v_call: TRBV29-1
clone_size: -
d_call: TRBD1
cdr3_nt: TGCAGCGTTGGACAGGGAAAAGAGACCCAGTACTTC
cdr3_aa: CSVGQGKETQYF

j_call: TRBJ1-1
v_call: TRBV5-4
clone_size: once
d_call: -
cdr3_nt: TGTGCCAGCAGCTTAGGGCCTAACACTGAAGCTTTCTTT
cdr3_aa: CASSLGPNTEAFF

j_call: TRBJ2-1
v_call: TRBV5-6
clone_size: -
d_call: -
cdr3_nt: TGTGCCAGCAGCTTATCTGGTGAGCAGTTCTTC
cdr3_aa: CASSLSGEQFF

j_call: TRBJ1-2
v_call: TRBV25-1
clone_size: -
d_call: -
cdr3_nt: TGTGCCAGCAGTGAGTCGGGGGGTCAAGGCTACACCTTC
cdr3_aa: CASSESGGQGYTF

j_call: TRBJ2-1
v_call: TRBV2
clone_size: -
d_call: -
cdr3_nt: TGTGCCAGCGCAGGTGGGTCCTACAATGAGCAGTTCTTC
cdr3_aa: CASAGGSYNEQFF

j_call: TRBJ2-7
v_call: TRBV28
clone_size: -
d_call: TRBD2
cdr3_nt: TGTGCCAGCGGACTAGCGGATCACTCCTACGAGCAGTACTTC
cdr3_aa: CASGLADHSYEQYF

j_call: TRBJ1-5
v_call: TRBV23-1
clone_size: -
d_call: -
cdr3_nt: TGCGCCAGCAGGACGGGTCAGCCCCAGCATTTT
cdr3_aa: CASRTGQPQHF

j_call: TRBJ2-5
v_call: TRBV5-1
clone_size: -
d_call: -
cdr3_nt: TGCGCCAGCAGCTTTCCGGGCGGAAAAGAGACCCAGTACTTC
cdr3_aa: CASSFPGGKETQYF

j_call: TRBJ2-7
v_call: TRBV9
clone_size: -
d_call: TRBD1
cdr3_nt: TGTGCCAGCAGCGTAGCCGGGGACAGTTCCTACGAGCAGTACTTC
cdr3_aa: CASSVAGDSSYEQYF

j_call: TRBJ2-4
v_call: TRBV19
clone_size: -
d_call: -
cdr3_nt: TGTGCCAGTAGTCCACGGTTGGGAACAGGGCGTAGTTTAGCCAAAAACATTCAGTACTTC
cdr3_aa: CASSPRLGTGRSLAKNIQYF

j_call: TRBJ2-5
v_call: TRBV7-7
clone_size: -
d_call: -
cdr3_nt: TGTGCCAGCAGTCCGCAAGAAGGTGGGCAGACCCAGTACTTC
cdr3_aa: CASSPQEGGQTQYF

j_call: TRBJ1-1
v_call: TRBV20-1
clone_size: -
d_call: -
cdr3_nt: TGCAGTGCTGGAAGCCACAGGGTTGCTTTCTTT
cdr3_aa: CSAGSHRVAFF

j_call: TRBJ1-3
v_call: TRBV14
clone_size: -
d_call: -
cdr3_nt: TGTGCCAGCAGCCAATTACCTTCTGGAAACACCATATATTTT
cdr3_aa: CASSQLPSGNTIYF

j_call: TRBJ2-7
v_call: TRBV11-2
clone_size: -
d_call: -
cdr3_nt: TGTGCCAGCAGCTTCTGGCCCTACGAGCAGTACTTC
cdr3_aa: CASSFWPYEQYF

j_call: TRBJ2-5
v_call: TRBV4-1
clone_size: -
d_call: -
cdr3_nt: TGCGCCAGCAGCCAAGATCCCCCCAGGACGGGAGAGACCCAGTACTTC
cdr3_aa: CASSQDPPRTGETQYF

j_call: TRBJ2-2
v_call: TRBV5-1
clone_size: -
d_call: TRBD1
cdr3_nt: TGCGCCAGCAGCTTACAGGGGGCCGGGGAGCTGTTTTTT
cdr3_aa: CASSLQGAGELFF

j_call: TRBJ2-1
v_call: TRBV7-9
clone_size: -
d_call: -
cdr3_nt: TGTGCCAGCAGCCTGGGCCGGGGTGGCTCCTACAATGAGCAGTTCTTC
cdr3_aa: CASSLGRGGSYNEQFF

j_call: TRBJ2-1
v_call: TRBV10-3
clone_size: -
d_call: -
cdr3_nt: TGTGCCATCAGTGAGTCTCCAGATTCCTGGTACAATGAGCAGTTCTTC
cdr3_aa: CAISESPDSWYNEQFF

j_call: TRBJ2-7
v_call: TRBV7-2
clone_size: -
d_call: TRBD2
cdr3_nt: TGTGCCAGCAGTAAAGGCGGGAGTACCCTCTACGAGCAGTACTTC
cdr3_aa: CASSKGGSTLYEQYF

j_call: TRBJ1-4
v_call: TRBV2
clone_size: -
d_call: -
cdr3_nt: TGTGCCAGCAGGAAGACCGGGACAACTAATGAAAAACTGTTTTTT
cdr3_aa: CASRKTGTTNEKLFF